These 21 T cell receptor beta chains share one sample of origin, sequenced in a study of tumor and adjacent non-tumor tissue in lung cancer. TCRbeta libraries were built with three rounds of nested PCR, modified from ARM-PCR. TCRdb analysed the multiplex PCR reads with MiXCR anew, one entry per CDR3 protein. Of approximately 110,000 distinct CDR3 sequences in the sample, 60% to 65% were seen once. RNA was extracted from bulk tissue without any cell sorting. This non-tumor lung sample came from over 3 cm beyond the tumor edge. The specimen sequenced was distant non-tumor lung tissue. The receptor source for this set is a man aged 55 to 70 with non-small cell lung cancer.

This clonotype showed up many times. The chain is built from TRBV10-3 and TRBJ2-3, with 7 positions matching TRBD2. Germline-derived CDR1 and CDR2 are ENHRY and SYGVKD. CDR3 length equals 16 residues. J gave up 1 base and V 9 bases, and 13 bases lay outside the gene matches. CDR3 nucleotides: TGTGCCATAAAAGACGATTGGGGGGGTGGCACAGATACGCAGTATTTT. Translated, it gives CAIKDDWGGGTDTQYF.

The chain couples TRBV21-1 to TRBJ2-5; TRBD1 is the table's D call and was not checked against the DNA. TRBV21-1 is assigned pseudogene status. This CDR3 region has 13 residues. In DNA form, the CDR3 reads TGTGTCAGCAGCACGGGATCTCCCCTGTCGCAGTACTTC. Amino acids: CVSSTGSPLSQYF.

This clonotype was counted at least ten times. The rearrangement uses TRBV6-2 or TRBV6-3 and TRBJ2-1; no firm D call. The germline V and J ends were trimmed by 6 bases and 6 bases, with 18 bases remaining between them. The CDR3 spans 15 residues. Germline CDR1 MNHEY, CDR2 SVGEGT. DNA for the CDR3: TGTGCCAGCAGCGGGCCCCCAGGTTACGGCAATGAGCAGTTCTTC. This sequence encodes CASSGPPGYGNEQFF.

A note on this clonotype: One base away lies a much larger clone, so this may be a sequencing read error. The chain recombines TRBV6-1 with TRBJ2-1; no clear D gene. V was clipped by 7 bases and J by 4 bases, with 11 bases between them. The germline V gene encodes CDR1 MNHNS and CDR2 SASEGT. The CDR3 contains 13 residues. The CDR3: CASTGNVYNEQFF. The CDR3 bases are TGTGCCAGCACCGGCAACGTTTACAATGAGCAGTTCTTC.

On this clonotype itself: The junction departs from the called germline gene at one end, perhaps through a read error. V is TRBV28 and J is TRBJ2-3, with TRBD2 matching over 10 bases. The CDR3 has 16 residues. CDR1 and CDR2 (germline): MDHEN, SYDVKM. CDR3 region: CASCSGAGGPGDTRYF. The CDR3 bases are TGTGCCAGCTGTTCCGGAGCGGGAGGGCCGGGAGATACGCGGTATTTT. The entire variable domain, with the rest obtained from reference TRBV28 and TRBJ2-3, is as follows: DVKVTQSSRYLVKRTGEKVFLECVQDMDHENMFWYRQDPGLGLRLIYFSYDVKMKEKGDIPEGYSVSREKKERFSLILESASTNQTSMYLCASCSGAGGPGDTRYFGPGTRLTVL.

A word on this clonotype: A much larger clone sits a single nucleotide away, making a read error possible. Here the CDR3 reads CASGNLNEQFF. CDR3 sequence (DNA): TGTGCCAGCGGTAACCTAAATGAGCAGTTCTTC. The chain couples TRBV6-5 to TRBJ2-1; no clear D gene. V lost 8 bases and J 7 bases, leaving 9 bases between the germline ends. The germline gives CDR1 MNHEY, CDR2 SVGAGI. The CDR3 has 11 residues.

CDR3 amino acids: CASSERETRGYEQYF. CDR3 nucleotide sequence: TGTGCCAGCAGCGAACGGGAGACAAGGGGTTACGAGCAGTACTTC. V is TRBV11-1 and J is TRBJ2-7; tentative D call: TRBD2 (6 bases). The germline CDR1 and CDR2 sequences are SGHAT and FQDESV (reference sequence). The CDR3 consists of 15 residues. With 5 bases removed from V and 4 bases from J, the gap between germline ends came to 18 bases. Together with reference TRBV11-1 and TRBJ2-7, the CDR3 gives the full variable domain: EAEVAQSPRYKITEKSQAVAFWCDPISGHATLYWYRQILGQGPELLVQFQDESVVDDSQLPKDRFSAERLKGVDSTLKIQPAELGDSAMYLCASSERETRGYEQYFGPGTRLTVT.

This clonotype was detected only a few times. A much more abundant neighbour one base away suggests this may be a read error. The rearrangement links TRBV5-1 to TRBJ2-7; TRBD1 is a possible D gene (6 bases). The length of the CDR3 is 14 residues. Germline V lookup: CDR1 SGHRS, CDR2 YFSETQ. The CDR3 here is CASSRFGGSDEQHF. CDR3 coding DNA: TGCGCCAGCAGCCGGTTTGGGGGCTCGGACGAGCAGCACTTC.

Of note for this clonotype: This may come from a read error, since a much larger clone is one base off. The V and J genes are TRBV7-9 and TRBJ2-1; D may match TRBD1 or TRBD2 (5 bases each). Germline assignment: CDR1 SEHNR and CDR2 FQNEAQ (reference sequence). V dropped 5 bases and J dropped 9 bases, with 17 bases sitting between them. The CDR3 is 14 amino acids. The CDR3 coding sequence is TGTGCCAGCAGCCCCGGGGCCGCCTGGAGTGAGCAGTTCTTC. It translates to CASSPGAAWSEQFF. Complete variable domain (other parts from reference TRBV7-9 and TRBJ2-1): DTGVSQNPRHKITKRGQNVTFRCDPISEHNRLYWYRQTLGQGPEFLTYFQNEAQLEKSRLLSDRFSAERPKGSFSTLEIQRTEQGDSAMYLCASSPGAAWSEQFFGPGTRLTVL.

Worth noting for this clonotype: A junction end diverges from the germline sequence, so it may reflect a read error. The chain is built from TRBV5-1 and TRBJ2-1, with a possible D match to TRBD2 (6 bases). The germline V gene has CDR1 SGHRS and CDR2 YFSETQ. This CDR3 contains 16 residues. CDR3 sequence reads: CASSLDGEASYNEHFF. The CDR3 DNA reads TGCGCCAGCAGCTTGGATGGGGAGGCCTCCTACAATGAGCATTTCTTC.

Notes on this clonotype: This sequence may be a read error, since a much larger clone differs from it by one base. V usage is TRBV11-2 and J usage is TRBJ2-5, with 8 bases that match TRBD1. The CDR3 length is 17 residues. The germline CDR1 and CDR2 sequences are SGHAT and FQNNGV. Germline trimming cut 2 bases from V and 3 bases from J; bases unmatched to any gene: 11. The CDR3 DNA follows: TGTGCCAGCAGCTTAACCGGGACAGGCTTCTCGAAAGAGACCCAGTACTTC. Translation: CASSLTGTGFSKETQYF.

Regarding this clonotype: A much larger clonotype is one base distant, so this may be a read error. In nucleotides, the CDR3 is TGTGCCAGCAGTTCCTTAGGGAAAGACAATGAGCAGATCTTC. Residues: CASSSLGKDNEQIF. This rearrangement joins TRBV6-6 to TRBJ2-1; D ambiguous. This CDR3 comprises 14 residues. Germline loops: CDR1 MNHNY, CDR2 SVGAGI (reference sequence).

For this clonotype: Likely a read error: the CDR3 ends without its conserved phenylalanine or tryptophan. This sequence joins TRBV10-2 and TRBJ1-1; 7 nucleotides agree with TRBD1. V lost 6 bases, J lost 5 bases, and 3 bases stayed unmatched. CDR3 length equals 12 residues. CDR1 and CDR2 from the germline V gene are WSHSY and SAAADI. The CDR3 DNA is TGCGCCAGCAGACAGGGGCCTACTGAAGCTTTCTAT. Protein: CASRQGPTEAFY.

There are a few counts of this clonotype. The rearrangement links TRBV12-5 to TRBJ2-3, with TRBD2 matching over 12 bases. CDR3 length: 18 amino acids. Germline V gene sequence: CDR1 LGHNT, CDR2 FRNRAP. With 5 bases clipped from V and 0 bases from J, the junction kept 9 bases outside the gene matches. The CDR3 reads CASGLPGLAGTSTDTQYF. As DNA, the CDR3 is TGTGCTAGTGGTCTACCGGGACTAGCGGGCACTAGCACAGATACGCAGTATTTT.

To note about this clonotype: A read error may explain this, as a much larger clone is one base away. The chain links TRBV7-9 to TRBJ2-7; perhaps TRBD1 as D (6 bases). CDR3 size: 12 residues. CDR1 is SEHNR, CDR2 FQNEAQ, per germline (reference sequence). The ends were cut back, 8 bases at V and 0 bases at J, with 8 bases in the middle. The CDR3 region is CASGGNSYEQYF. DNA for the CDR3: TGTGCCAGCGGGGGCAACTCCTACGAGCAGTACTTC.

This clonotype came up many times. This chain links TRBV6-6 with TRBJ2-5; D remains ambiguous. The CDR3 length is 13 residues. The V gene's germline CDR1 is MNHNY and CDR2 SVGAGI (reference sequence). Trimming cost V 11 bases and J 3 bases, with 16 bases left between them. The CDR3 DNA follows: TGTGCCTCGAGACCCCTCTTAGAAGAGACCCAGTACTTC. It translates to CASRPLLEETQYF.

This clonotype was seen repeatedly, ten times or more. V usage is TRBV28 and J usage is TRBJ2-1; TRBD2 aligns across 8 bases. Germline CDR1 MDHEN, CDR2 SYDVKM. The CDR3 is 13 residues long. V trimming: 5 bases; J trimming: 9 bases; junction bases outside the gene matches: 6. The CDR3, as DNA: TGTGCCAGCAGTACCGCGGGGGGCGTTGAGCAGTTCTTC. Protein: CASSTAGGVEQFF. The variable domain in full, completed from reference TRBV28 and TRBJ2-1, reads DVKVTQSSRYLVKRTGEKVFLECVQDMDHENMFWYRQDPGLGLRLIYFSYDVKMKEKGDIPEGYSVSREKKERFSLILESASTNQTSMYLCASSTAGGVEQFFGPGTRLTVL.

This clonotype was counted ten times or more. The chain couples TRBV5-4 to TRBJ2-7, with 8 bases aligning to TRBD1. CDR1 and CDR2 (germline): SGHNT, YYREEE (reference sequence). V shed 3 bases and J 5 bases; nucleotides not matched to a gene: 4. The CDR3 spans 13 residues. The CDR3 sequence: CASSSQDRDEQYF. CDR3 nucleotide sequence: TGTGCCAGCAGCTCCCAGGACAGGGACGAGCAGTACTTC. The entire variable domain, with the rest obtained from reference TRBV5-4 and TRBJ2-7, is as follows: ETGVTQSPTHLIKTRGQQVTLRCSSQSGHNTVSWYQQALGQGPQFIFQYYREEENGRGNFPPRFSGLQFPNYSSELNVNALELDDSALYLCASSSQDRDEQYFGPGTRLTVT.

This rearrangement joins TRBV11-2 to TRBJ2-5; 9 bases agree with TRBD1. Germline loops: CDR1 SGHAT, CDR2 FQNNGV. The CDR3 consists of 20 residues. V gave up 4 bases and J gave up 2 bases; unmatched junction bases: 20. CDR3 coding DNA: TGTGCCAGCAGCTGGGCTGTTGGGACAGGGTTTTTCTTGAAGCAAGAGACCCAGTACTTC. Its protein is CASSWAVGTGFFLKQETQYF.

Points on this clonotype: Mismatch with germline at one junction end may stem from a read error. V is TRBV6-1 and J is TRBJ1-5; D is ambiguous. CDR3 size: 13 residues. The germline V gene encodes CDR1 MNHNS and CDR2 SASEGT. CDR3 DNA: TGTGCCAGCACAGCGAGGTGGGATCAGCCCCAGCGTTTT. Encoded protein: CASTARWDQPQRF.

Remarks on this clonotype: The junction does not match germline at one end; this may be a read error. The gene calls are TRBV6-2 or TRBV6-3 and TRBJ2-1, with 9 bases identical to TRBD2. Germline V gives CDR1 MNHEY, CDR2 SVGEGT. The CDR3 is made up of 16 amino acids. CDR3: CASSTPIIAGDNERFF. The CDR3 nucleotides are TGTGCGAGCAGCACCCCGATAATAGCGGGGGACAATGAGCGGTTCTTT.